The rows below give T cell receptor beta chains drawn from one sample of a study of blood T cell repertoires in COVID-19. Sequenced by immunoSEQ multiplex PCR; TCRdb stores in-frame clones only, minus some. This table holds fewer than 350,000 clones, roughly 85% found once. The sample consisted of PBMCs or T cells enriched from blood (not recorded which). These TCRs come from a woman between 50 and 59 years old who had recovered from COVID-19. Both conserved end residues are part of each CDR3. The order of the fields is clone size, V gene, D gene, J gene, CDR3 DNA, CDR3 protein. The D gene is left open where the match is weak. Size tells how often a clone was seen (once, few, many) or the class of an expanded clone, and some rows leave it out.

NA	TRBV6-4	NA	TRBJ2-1	TGTGCCAGCAGTGACGTGGCTAGCGCTCAAAATGAGCAGTTCTTC	CASSDVASAQNEQFF
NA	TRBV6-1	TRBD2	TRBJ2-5	TGTGCCAGCAGTGGACCGGGACTAGCGGGAAGCGTCGGAGAGACCCAGTACTTC	CASSGPGLAGSVGETQYF
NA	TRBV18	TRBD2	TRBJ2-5	TGTGCCAGCTCACGCAAGCTAGCGGGAGCCCCGGGAGCCCCAGAGACCCAGTACTTC	CASSRKLAGAPGAPETQYF
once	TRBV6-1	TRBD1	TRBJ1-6	TGTGCCAGCAGTGAGGACAGGGAGAATAATTCACCCCTCCACTTT	CASSEDRENNSPLHF
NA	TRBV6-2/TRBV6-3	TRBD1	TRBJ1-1	TGTGCCAGCACCCCGGACAGGTTTACTGAAGCTTTCTTT	CASTPDRFTEAFF
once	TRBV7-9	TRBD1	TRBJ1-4	TGTGCCAGCAGCCTGAGACAGGGGGGTGAAAAACTGTTTTTT	CASSLRQGGEKLFF
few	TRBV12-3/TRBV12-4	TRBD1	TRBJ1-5	TGTGCCAGCAGTTTCACAGGGGGCCAGCCCCAGCATTTT	CASSFTGGQPQHF
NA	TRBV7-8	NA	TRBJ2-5	TGTGCCAGCAGCGGAAGAGGGAGTCTAGAGACCCAGTACTTC	CASSGRGSLETQYF
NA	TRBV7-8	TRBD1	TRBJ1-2	TGTGCCAGCAGCTCGGGACAGGGGCTCTATGGCTACACCTTC	CASSSGQGLYGYTF
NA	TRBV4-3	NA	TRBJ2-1	TGCGCCAGCAGCCAAGTCCGCGCTAATGAGCAGTTCTTC	CASSQVRANEQFF
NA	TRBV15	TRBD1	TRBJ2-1	TGTGCCACCAGCGGGACAGGGGGCAATGAGCAGTTCTTC	CATSGTGGNEQFF
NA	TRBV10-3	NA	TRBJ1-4	TGTGCCATCAGTGACGGCGGAAACAATGAAAAACTGTTTTTT	CAISDGGNNEKLFF
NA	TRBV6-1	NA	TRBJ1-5	TGTGCCAGCAGTGAATCCGGAGGATACAATCAGCCCCAGCATTTT	CASSESGGYNQPQHF
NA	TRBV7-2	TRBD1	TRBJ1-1	TGTGCCAGCAGCAGAGGGGGCGCGGGACCTGAAGCTTTCTTT	CASSRGGAGPEAFF
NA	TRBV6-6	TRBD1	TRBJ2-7	TGTGCCAGCAGTTACGCGAGGGACAGGGGCGTTAATGAGCAGTACTTC	CASSYARDRGVNEQYF
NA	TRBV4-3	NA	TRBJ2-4	TGCGCCAGCAGCCCGTCCCTGGCCCAAAACATTCAGTACTTC	CASSPSLAQNIQYF
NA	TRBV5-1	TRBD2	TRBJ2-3	TGCGCCAGCAGTCGAACTAGCGGGATTAGCACAGATACGCAGTATTTT	CASSRTSGISTDTQYF
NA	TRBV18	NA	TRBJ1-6	TGTGCCAGCTCACCAAGCGCCGAGGGAAGTGGGTCACCCCTCCACTTT	CASSPSAEGSGSPLHF
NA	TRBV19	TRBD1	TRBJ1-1	TGTGCCAGTCTCAGGGGGCAAACGCCGAACACTGAAGCTTTCTTT	CASLRGQTPNTEAFF
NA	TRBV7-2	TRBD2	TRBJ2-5	TGTGCCAGCAGCCCCGGACTAGCGGGAGGACGTGAGACCCAGTACTTC	CASSPGLAGGRETQYF
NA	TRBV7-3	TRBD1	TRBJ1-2	TGTGCCAGCAGCTTAACGGGGACAGGGGAAGGCTACACCTTC	CASSLTGTGEGYTF
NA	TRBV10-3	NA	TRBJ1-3	TGTGCCATCCACTCTGGAAACACCATATATTTT	CAIHSGNTIYF
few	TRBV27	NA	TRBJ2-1	TGTGCCAGTACCGATTCGTACAGGGAGATGGGTGAGCAGTTCTTC	CASTDSYREMGEQFF
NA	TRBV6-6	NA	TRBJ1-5	TGTGCCAGCAGTCACTACAACAGCAATCAGCCCCAGCATTTT	CASSHYNSNQPQHF
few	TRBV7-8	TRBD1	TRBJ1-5	TGTGCCAGCAGCTTAGCGACAGGGTTTGATCAGCCCCAGCATTTT	CASSLATGFDQPQHF
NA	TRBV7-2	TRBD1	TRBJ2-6	TGTGCCAGCAGCTCCCCGACAGGGGCTGGGGCCAACGTCCTGACTTTC	CASSSPTGAGANVLTF
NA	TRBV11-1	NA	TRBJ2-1	TGTGCCAGCAGCCCCCGGGATCCGGCGGGGGAGCAGTTCTTC	CASSPRDPAGEQFF
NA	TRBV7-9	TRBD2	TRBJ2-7	TGTGCCAGCAGCCTACGCGGGGGGGACTACGAGCAGTACTTC	CASSLRGGDYEQYF
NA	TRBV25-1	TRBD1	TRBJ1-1	TGTGCCAGCGTAACCGGGACAGGGGACACTGAAGCTTTCTTT	CASVTGTGDTEAFF
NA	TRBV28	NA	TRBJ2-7	TGTGCCAGCAGCAACAGGCCTATGGGGTACTACGAGCAGTACTTC	CASSNRPMGYYEQYF
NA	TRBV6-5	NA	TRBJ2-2	TGTGCCAGCAGAGCGGACGGAAACACCGGGGAGCTGTTTTTT	CASRADGNTGELFF
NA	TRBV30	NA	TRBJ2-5	TGTGCCTGGAGTGATTTCGAGGAGACCCAGTACTTC	CAWSDFEETQYF
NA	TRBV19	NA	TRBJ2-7	TGTGCCAGTAGTTCCGGGGATCCGGGGTACGAGCAGTACTTC	CASSSGDPGYEQYF
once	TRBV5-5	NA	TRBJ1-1	TGTGCCAGCAGCTTTGGGGAGGGATATGGTGAAGCTTTCTTT	CASSFGEGYGEAFF
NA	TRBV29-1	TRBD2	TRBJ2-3	TGCAGCGTTGAAGACCCCTTACTTGGACTAGCGGGAGATACGCAGTATTTT	CSVEDPLLGLAGDTQYF
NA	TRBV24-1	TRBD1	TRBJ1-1	TGTGCCACCAGGAGCGACAGGGGTGGGACTGAAGCTTTCTTT	CATRSDRGGTEAFF
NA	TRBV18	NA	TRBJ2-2	TGTGCCAGCTCACCACGCCTCCCAGGGGCGTCTAATCGGGAGCTGTTTTTT	CASSPRLPGASNRELFF
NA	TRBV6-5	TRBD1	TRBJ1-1	TGTGCCAGCAGGGGACAGGGTCCCACTGAAGCTTTCTTT	CASRGQGPTEAFF
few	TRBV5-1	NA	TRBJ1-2	TGCGCCAGCAGCCCCAGAACAGGGAGCGGGAGCTACACCTTC	CASSPRTGSGSYTF
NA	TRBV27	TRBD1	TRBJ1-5	TGTGCCAGCAGTACGGACAGGGGATATCAGCCCCAGCATTTT	CASSTDRGYQPQHF